Presented here are 21 T cell receptor beta chains from one specimen sequenced in a study of shared clonotypes between healthy human individuals. Clones were read by immunoSEQ multiplex PCR, and TCRdb kept only the in-frame ones, dropping some. The sample has over a million clones, 98% seen once. The sequencing sample was made of naive CD4+ T cells sorted from blood. This sample's subset: CD45RA+ positively selected. These receptors were collected from a man younger than 40 in good health.

The chain combines TRBV5-1 with TRBJ1-1, with D possibly matching TRBD1 (5 bases). The CDR3 loop spans 15 amino acids. CDR1 and CDR2 from the germline V gene are SGHRS and YFSETQ. V was pared by 0 bases and J by 1 base, with 10 bases between. The CDR3 protein is CASSLVDQGNTEAFF. In DNA, the CDR3 is TGCGCCAGCAGCTTGGTTGATCAGGGGAACACTGAAGCTTTCTTT.

The gene calls are TRBV7-9 and TRBJ2-2; TRBD2 matches at 12 bases. V dropped 7 bases and J dropped 2; count of bases not matched to a gene: 2. Germline assignment: CDR1 SEHNR and CDR2 FQNEAQ (reference sequence). This CDR3 is built from 15 residues. The CDR3 bases are TGTGCCAGCATGGGACTAGCGGGTAACACCGGGGAGCTGTTTTTT. Translated, it gives CASMGLAGNTGELFF.

J is TRBJ2-5 and V is TRBV6-1, with a possible D match to TRBD1 (5 bases). V gave up 6 bases and J gave up 10 bases, with 12 bases separating them. Germline CDR1 MNHNS, CDR2 SASEGT. CDR3 length equals 11 residues. CDR3 DNA: TGTGCCAGCAGCGTTCCCAGGGACCAGTACTTC. Translation: CASSVPRDQYF.

The V gene is TRBV7-9, the J gene TRBJ1-5, with D hard to call. V lost 0 bases and J lost 0, with 12 bases in between. Germline CDR1 reads SEHNR; CDR2 reads FQNEAQ (reference sequence). CDR3 size: 17 residues. The CDR3 coding sequence is TGTGCCAGCAGCTTAGCCACGGCATCGTATAGCAATCAGCCCCAGCATTTT. Its protein product is CASSLATASYSNQPQHF.

The rearrangement joins TRBV9 to TRBJ2-3; D gene ambiguous. Trimming shortened V by 0 bases and J by 7 bases, and 15 bases separated the two germline ends. The length of the CDR3 is 15 residues. Germline CDR1 SGDLS, CDR2 YYNGEE. The CDR3 loop is CASSVDTAGTYTQYF. DNA for the CDR3: TGTGCCAGCAGCGTAGATACAGCCGGAACCTATACGCAGTATTTT.

The chain couples TRBV2 to TRBJ2-1; TRBD2 matches 10 bases. CDR1 SNHLY and CDR2 FYNNEI come from the germline V gene. J lost 4 bases, V lost 7 bases, and 7 bases had no gene match. The CDR3 contains 15 residues. This chain's CDR3 is CASTVAGGGYNEQFF. The CDR3 nucleotides read TGTGCCAGCACCGTAGCGGGAGGTGGTTACAATGAGCAGTTCTTC.

The V and J genes are TRBV6-4 and TRBJ2-6, with 7 bases identical to TRBD1. The CDR3 sequence is 18 residues long. V lost 2 bases and J lost 0; bases outside the gene matches: 7. Germline CDR1 and CDR2: MRHNA and SNTAGT. CDR3 loop: CASSDHRGPGSGANVLTF. The CDR3, as DNA: TGTGCCAGCAGTGACCACAGGGGCCCAGGCTCTGGGGCCAACGTCCTGACTTTC.

The V and J genes are TRBV28 and TRBJ1-2, with D perhaps TRBD1 (6 bases). This CDR3 is 15 amino acids long. V dropped 6 bases and J dropped 8 bases, with 22 bases sitting between them. Germline V CDR1 and CDR2: MDHEN, SYDVKM. Written as DNA, the CDR3 is TGTGCCAGCAGGCAAATGACAGGAGAAGTTGGCGGCTACACCTTC. Translation: CASRQMTGEVGGYTF.

V and J are TRBV6-6 and TRBJ1-1; possible D gene TRBD1, 5 bases. Deletions cut 1 base from V and 0 bases from J, with 9 bases between. The CDR3 runs to 15 residues. Germline V CDR1 and CDR2: MNHNY, SVGAGI (reference sequence). Here the CDR3 reads CASSYLGEMNTEAFF. The DNA for the CDR3 is TGTGCCAGCAGTTACTTAGGGGAGATGAACACTGAAGCTTTCTTT.

The chain recombines TRBV5-6 with TRBJ1-1; D uncertain. V shed 3 bases and J shed 6 bases, with 15 bases lying between them. CDR1 is SGHDT, CDR2 YYEEEE, per germline. CDR3 size: 14 residues. The CDR3 spells CASSSRRGVAEAFF. The CDR3 DNA sequence: TGTGCCAGCAGCTCGCGTCGGGGTGTCGCTGAAGCTTTCTTT. The variable domain in full, with the rest retrieved from reference TRBV5-6 and TRBJ1-1, is DAGVTQSPTHLIKTRGQQVTLRCSPKSGHDTVSWYQQALGQGPQFIFQYYEEEERQRGNFPDRFSGHQFPNYSSELNVNALLLGDSALYLCASSSRRGVAEAFFGQGTRLTVV.

V gene TRBV7-6 combines with J gene TRBJ2-3; the D is unclear. This CDR3 contains 14 residues. V was pared by 5 bases and J by 2 bases, with 11 bases between. The germline V gene encodes CDR1 SGHVS and CDR2 FNYEAQ. CDR3 in amino acids: CASSPTGPTDTQYF. CDR3 sequence (DNA): TGTGCCAGCAGCCCCACGGGTCCCACAGATACGCAGTATTTT.

J is TRBJ1-2 and V is TRBV6-5; D possibly corresponds to TRBD1 (5 bases). CDR1 is MNHEY and CDR2 is SVGAGI in the germline V gene. This CDR3 has 14 residues. V lost 5 bases to trimming and J lost 6 bases, with 16 bases between them. The CDR3 loop is CASSPGTLSNGYTF. The CDR3 DNA follows: TGTGCCAGCAGTCCCGGGACCCTATCAAATGGCTACACCTTC.

On this clone: The junction does not match germline at one end; this may be a read error. The chain combines TRBV14 with TRBJ2-7, with D unresolved. Germline CDR1 is SGHDN and CDR2 is FVKESK. CDR3 length: 14 residues. In DNA form, the CDR3 reads TGTGCCAGCAGCCAAGAAGTGCTAACCTACGCGCAGTACTTC. As protein: CASSQEVLTYAQYF.

V and J are TRBV29-1 and TRBJ1-2, with D tentatively TRBD1 (6 bases). Germline V CDR1 and CDR2: SQVTM, ANQGSEA. CDR3 length: 14 amino acids. With 6 bases removed from V and 0 bases from J, the gap between germline ends came to 14 bases. As DNA, the CDR3 is TGCAGCGTCGAGGACAGAAAGTCTAACTATGGCTACACCTTC. Its translation: CSVEDRKSNYGYTF.

This rearrangement joins TRBV5-1 to TRBJ1-5; 9 nucleotides align to TRBD1. The length of the CDR3 is 16 residues. V shed 4 bases and J 6 bases; nucleotides not matched to a gene: 11. Germline V gene sequence: CDR1 SGHRS, CDR2 YFSETQ. The CDR3 here is CASSPFGTGIGQPQHF. CDR3 DNA: TGCGCCAGCAGCCCGTTCGGGACAGGGATCGGTCAGCCCCAGCATTTT. Supplemented by reference TRBV5-1 and TRBJ1-5, the full variable domain reads KAGVTQTPRYLIKTRGQQVTLSCSPISGHRSVSWYQQTPGQGLQFLFEYFSETQRNKGNFPGRFSGRQFSNSRSEMNVSTLELGDSALYLCASSPFGTGIGQPQHFGDGTRLSIL.

Only one count was recorded for this clone. The chain couples TRBV28 to TRBJ1-4, with D perhaps TRBD1 (5 bases). Germline CDR1 MDHEN, CDR2 SYDVKM. This CDR3 has 15 amino acids. The germline V and J ends were trimmed by 1 base and 10 bases, with 16 bases remaining between them. The CDR3: CASSLYQGPSGKLFF. CDR3 DNA sequence: TGTGCCAGCAGTTTATATCAGGGACCCTCTGGAAAACTGTTTTTT.

Remarks on this clone: One junction end disagrees with the germline gene, perhaps due to a read error. The chain is built from TRBV7-2 and TRBJ2-7; the match to TRBD2 covers 12 bases. CDR3 size: 12 residues. Germline V gives CDR1 SGHTA, CDR2 FQGNSA. The CDR3 nucleotides read TGTGCCAGCAGCTCACTACCGGGACTAGCGGGCTTC. Translating it yields CASSSLPGLAGF.

CDR3 nucleotides: TGTGCCAGCAGTTCCCCACCCACAGATACGCAGTATTTT. It codes for CASSSPPTDTQYF. The genes are TRBV27 and TRBJ2-3; no reliable D call. In germline, CDR1 is MNHEY, CDR2 SMNVEV (reference sequence). CDR3 length equals 13 residues. V lost 4 bases to trimming and J lost 2 bases, with 7 bases between them.

In the case of this clone: The junction does not match germline at one end; this may be a read error. This sample also contains other DNA sequences that code for the same CDR3. The rearrangement joins TRBV18 to TRBJ2-7, with D tentatively TRBD1 (6 bases). CDR3 length: 15 amino acids. The germline gives CDR1 KGHSH, CDR2 LQKENI. The CDR3 loop is CASSLYREASYEQYF. The CDR3, as DNA: TGTGCTAGCTCACTCTACAGGGAAGCTTCCTACGAGCAGTACTTC.

The rearrangement joins TRBV5-1 to TRBJ2-5; D call uncertain. Germline V CDR1 and CDR2: SGHRS, YFSETQ. The V end was cut by 7 bases, the J end by 2 bases, with 18 bases between. The CDR3 sequence is 15 residues long. CDR3 region: CASSPRQLVQETQYF. CDR3 nucleotide sequence: TGCGCCAGCTCCCCCCGGCAGCTGGTACAAGAGACCCAGTACTTC.

The chain recombines TRBV6-1 with TRBJ2-3, with TRBD2 matching over 7 bases. This CDR3 region has 13 residues. Germline V gene data show CDR1 as MNHNS and CDR2 as SASEGT. V shed 7 bases and J 10 bases; nucleotides not matched to a gene: 11. This CDR3 is CASKSAGQAAQYF. CDR3 nucleotides: TGTGCCAGCAAATCAGCGGGGCAGGCTGCGCAGTATTTT.